The 21 T cell receptor beta chains listed next were all sequenced from one sample in a study of blood T cell repertoires in COVID-19. Profiling relied on immunoSEQ multiplex PCR, and the TCRdb table lists in-frame clones only, not all of them. Here the sample spans roughly 100,000 clones, roughly 90% being singletons. The source material was peripheral blood. These TCRs come from a human donor in a cohort sampled during active COVID-19.

The chain carries TRBV28 and TRBJ1-2, with 7 bases aligning to TRBD1. CDR1 and CDR2 (germline): MDHEN, SYDVKM. This CDR3 is built from 14 residues. V lost 5 bases and J lost 3; bases outside the gene matches: 6. CDR3 in DNA: TGTGCCAGCAGTCCGGCTGGGACAGACTATGGCTACACCTTC. Its translation is CASSPAGTDYGYTF.

This chain's CDR3 is CASSQGRGGGEQYF. The CDR3 nucleotides are TGTGCCAGCAGCCAAGGGCGGGGGGGCGGCGAGCAGTACTTC. The chain combines TRBV3-1 (or the pseudogene TRBV3-2) with TRBJ2-7; 9 bases fit TRBD2. Germline CDR1 LGHDT, CDR2 YNNKEL (reference sequence). With V trimmed by 1 base and J by 6 bases, 4 bases remained unmatched. The CDR3 runs to 14 residues.

V gene TRBV19 combines with J gene TRBJ2-5; D not certain. CDR1 is LNHDA, CDR2 SQIVND, per germline (reference sequence). This CDR3 is built from 14 residues. Trimming shortened V by 1 base and J by 0 bases, and 6 bases separated the two germline ends. DNA for the CDR3: TGTGCCAGTAGTATAGCCCGGGACCAAGAGACCCAGTACTTC. This sequence encodes CASSIARDQETQYF.

V gene TRBV9 combines with J gene TRBJ2-3; maybe TRBD1 (5 bases). The CDR3 contains 16 residues. Trimming removed 4 bases from V and 4 bases from J, with 19 bases in between. Germline loops: CDR1 SGDLS, CDR2 YYNGEE. CDR3 DNA sequence: TGTGCCAGCAGCAACCCCCAGGGCGGATTAGCAGATACGCAGTATTTT. It is translated as CASSNPQGGLADTQYF.

Points on this clone: One end of the junction varies from germline; a read error may be responsible. The chain employs TRBV5-6 and TRBJ2-7; the D gene is possibly TRBD1 (6 bases). CDR1 is SGHDT and CDR2 is YYEEEE in the germline V gene. This CDR3 spans 17 amino acids. The CDR3 loop reads CVSSPNTVTGPRNEQYF. CDR3 in DNA: TGTGTCAGCAGCCCTAACACCGTCACAGGGCCAAGAAACGAGCAGTACTTC.

In this sample, this clone turned up a few times. The V gene is TRBV19, the J gene TRBJ2-2, with TRBD2 as a possible D gene (5 bases). There are 15 residues in the CDR3. The germline CDR1 and CDR2 sequences are LNHDA and SQIVND (reference sequence). Trimming removed 7 bases at V and 1 base at J, with 13 bases between. The CDR3 nucleotides read TGTGCCAGTAATTGGGGAGAGAAGAACACCGGGGAGCTGTTTTTT. Translated: CASNWGEKNTGELFF.

CDR3 sequence (DNA): TGCGCCAGCAGCTCTTCAGGGGAAGAGACCCAGTACTTC. This codes for CASSSSGEETQYF. The rearrangement joins TRBV5-1 to TRBJ2-5; TRBD1 is a possible D gene (6 bases). CDR1 and CDR2 (germline): SGHRS, YFSETQ. The CDR3 consists of 13 residues. Trimming pared 3 bases from V and 3 bases from J, leaving 9 bases between. Looking up the rest from reference TRBV5-1 and TRBJ2-5 gives the full variable domain: KAGVTQTPRYLIKTRGQQVTLSCSPISGHRSVSWYQQTPGQGLQFLFEYFSETQRNKGNFPGRFSGRQFSNSRSEMNVSTLELGDSALYLCASSSSGEETQYFGPGTRLLVL.

V gene TRBV24-1 combines with J gene TRBJ2-3; 7 bases align to TRBD1. From germline, CDR1 is KGHDR and CDR2 SFDVKD. The CDR3 spans 15 residues. Unmatched junction bases numbered 6, after V lost 4 bases and J lost 3 bases. The CDR3 DNA reads as TGTGCCACCAGTGAGCCGACAGGGTCAACAGATACGCAGTATTTT. It specifies CATSEPTGSTDTQYF.

The J gene is TRBJ1-1, the V gene TRBV7-9; a possible D gene is TRBD1 (5 bases). The germline V gene has CDR1 SEHNR and CDR2 FQNEAQ (reference sequence). V lost 0 bases to trimming and J lost 1 base, with 9 bases between them. This CDR3 comprises 15 residues. The DNA for the CDR3 is TGTGCCAGCAGCTTAGCGCGGCAGGGGAACACTGAAGCTTTCTTT. It is translated as CASSLARQGNTEAFF.

In this sample, this clone turned up once. The chain uses TRBV19 and TRBJ1-2, with 7 bases lining up with TRBD1. The germline V gene encodes CDR1 LNHDA and CDR2 SQIVND (reference sequence). The trim removed 2 bases at V and 7 bases at J, leaving 4 bases unmatched. The CDR3 contains 13 residues. The CDR3 DNA sequence: TGTGCCAGTAGTATATTGGCAGGGGGTGGCTACACCTTC. Protein: CASSILAGGGYTF.

The gene calls are TRBV28 and TRBJ2-5; 10 bases agree with TRBD2. CDR3 length: 18 residues. The germline V gene encodes CDR1 MDHEN and CDR2 SYDVKM. V gave up 4 bases and J gave up 3 bases; unmatched junction bases: 14. The CDR3 region has the DNA TGTGCCAGCAGTTCCCTAAGACTAGCGGGTGCTCAGAAAGAGACCCAGTACTTC. Translating it yields CASSSLRLAGAQKETQYF.

The chain's CDR3 is CASSYSGGQQYF. The DNA for the CDR3 is TGTGCCAGCAGTTACTCTGGGGGACAGCAGTATTTT. The rearrangement uses TRBV6-5 and TRBJ2-3; maybe TRBD1 (6 bases). The CDR3 has 12 amino acids. Trimming left V 0 bases short and J 11 bases short, with 9 bases between. Germline V gene data show CDR1 as MNHEY and CDR2 as SVGAGI.

The rearrangement links TRBV5-1 to TRBJ2-3; 8 nucleotides align to TRBD2. CDR1 SGHRS and CDR2 YFSETQ come from the germline V gene. This CDR3 has 16 amino acids. The trim removed 0 bases at V and 4 bases at J, leaving 7 bases unmatched. Written as DNA, the CDR3 is TGCGCCAGCAGCTTGGGGGGACTAGGTGTGGCAGATACGCAGTATTTT. Translated: CASSLGGLGVADTQYF.

The gene calls are TRBV7-3 and TRBJ2-1; 10 bases are shared with TRBD2. This CDR3 contains 15 residues. With V trimmed by 4 bases and J by 9 bases, 9 bases remained unmatched. Per the germline V gene, CDR1 is SGHTA and CDR2 is FQGTGA. In nucleotides, the CDR3 is TGTGCCAGCAGCTATCTAGCGGGGGCCGTCAGTGAGCAGTTCTTC. Protein sequence: CASSYLAGAVSEQFF.

V gene TRBV5-1 combines with J gene TRBJ2-1; 7 bases fit TRBD1. Germline V CDR1 and CDR2: SGHRS, YFSETQ. J gave up 6 bases and V 0 bases, and 3 bases lay outside the gene matches. This CDR3 comprises 14 residues. For the CDR3, the DNA is TGCGCCAGCAGCTTGGAGTCAGGGGGCAATGAGCAGTTCTTC. This translates into CASSLESGGNEQFF.

The table lists this clone with a few counts. This chain uses TRBV9 with TRBJ2-1; 10 nucleotides align to TRBD2. The germline V gene encodes CDR1 SGDLS and CDR2 YYNGEE. The CDR3 extends over 20 amino acids. With V trimmed by 3 bases and J by 7 bases, 22 bases remained unmatched. CDR3 protein: CASSASESFRERGGRNEQFF. The CDR3 DNA reads TGTGCCAGCAGCGCCTCGGAATCTTTTAGGGAGCGGGGGGGCCGAAATGAGCAGTTCTTC.

The V call is TRBV11-2, the J call TRBJ1-1, with a possible D match to TRBD1 (5 bases). Germline loops: CDR1 SGHAT, CDR2 FQNNGV. The V end was cut by 0 bases, the J end by 8 bases, with 16 bases between. CDR3 length equals 15 residues. CDR3: CASSLEFDSPVEAFF. CDR3 DNA: TGTGCCAGCAGCTTAGAATTTGACAGCCCCGTAGAAGCTTTCTTT.

This sequence joins TRBV20-1 and TRBJ2-1; 7 bases align to TRBD1. From germline, CDR1 is DFQATT and CDR2 SNEGSKA (reference sequence). V was pared by 3 bases and J by 0 bases, with 8 bases of the junction left unmatched. The CDR3 contains 16 residues. The DNA of the CDR3 is TGCAGTGCTAGTCCGTCCCGGGACAGCTCCTACAATGAGCAGTTCTTC. This translates into CSASPSRDSSYNEQFF.

V usage is TRBV6-5 and J usage is TRBJ1-3; tentative D call: TRBD1 (6 bases). Germline V gene data show CDR1 as MNHEY and CDR2 as SVGAGI. The germline V and J ends were trimmed by 11 bases and 0 bases, with 14 bases remaining between them. The CDR3 length is 14 residues. CDR3 amino acids: CAGGPTGSGNTIYF. Written as DNA, the CDR3 is TGTGCCGGCGGTCCGACAGGCTCTGGAAACACCATATATTTT.

V and J are TRBV10-3 and TRBJ2-3; 12 bases line up with TRBD2. The germline gives CDR1 ENHRY, CDR2 SYGVKD. Unmatched junction bases numbered 6, after V lost 6 bases and J lost 2 bases. The length of the CDR3 is 16 residues. The CDR3 here is CAISETSGRYTDTQYF. CDR3 nucleotides: TGTGCCATCAGCGAGACTAGCGGGAGATACACAGATACGCAGTATTTT.

DNA for the CDR3: TGTGCCAGCGGGGACAGCCTCTCTGGAAACACCATATATTTT. As protein: CASGDSLSGNTIYF. The chain uses TRBV28 and TRBJ1-3, with 7 bases that match TRBD1. V was pared by 8 bases and J by 0 bases, with 4 bases of the junction left unmatched. The CDR3 length is 14 residues. Per germline, CDR1 MDHEN and CDR2 SYDVKM.